Listed below are T cell receptor beta chains from one sample, sequenced in a study of blood T cell repertoires in COVID-19. Method: immunoSEQ multiplex PCR; TCRdb's copy keeps in-frame clones and lacks some. Of roughly 200,000 clones in the sample, roughly 79% were seen once. Material for sequencing was peripheral blood. These receptors all stem from a woman in her thirties or forties with COVID-19, enrolled during active disease. CDR3s include the opening cysteine and the closing phenylalanine or tryptophan. The order of the fields is D gene, J gene, V gene, clone size, CDR3 DNA, CDR3 protein. A D gene is named only where the DNA matches it firmly. Rows may omit the clone size; those that give it use once, few, many or a size class.

d_call: TRBD1
j_call: TRBJ2-2
v_call: TRBV19
clone_size: -
cdr3_nt: TGTGCCAGTAGCGGACAGGGGACGTCCGGGGAGCTGTTTTTT
cdr3_aa: CASSGQGTSGELFF

d_call: TRBD2
j_call: TRBJ2-5
v_call: TRBV19
clone_size: -
cdr3_nt: TGTGCCAGTAGTATCATCAGGACTAGCGGACTCCAAGAGACCCAGTACTTC
cdr3_aa: CASSIIRTSGLQETQYF

d_call: TRBD1
j_call: TRBJ2-7
v_call: TRBV5-1
clone_size: -
cdr3_nt: TGCGCCAGCAGCCGGACAGGGGATACCTACGAGCAGTACTTC
cdr3_aa: CASSRTGDTYEQYF

d_call: TRBD1
j_call: TRBJ2-1
v_call: TRBV2
clone_size: -
cdr3_nt: TGTGCCAGCAGTGAAGTGGGAACAGGGGAGTTCTTC
cdr3_aa: CASSEVGTGEFF

d_call: -
j_call: TRBJ1-5
v_call: TRBV5-1
clone_size: -
cdr3_nt: TGCGCCAGCAGCTTGGAAAGGGGTTCAGCCCAGCATTTT
cdr3_aa: CASSLERGSAQHF

d_call: TRBD2
j_call: TRBJ2-1
v_call: TRBV11-1
clone_size: -
cdr3_nt: TGTGCCAGCAGCCCCGGCGGGAGGACGGCCTACAATGAGCAGTTCTTC
cdr3_aa: CASSPGGRTAYNEQFF

d_call: -
j_call: TRBJ2-3
v_call: TRBV3-1/TRBV3-2
clone_size: few
cdr3_nt: TGTGCCAGCGCCCAACTAGCCACCACAGATACGCAGTATTTT
cdr3_aa: CASAQLATTDTQYF

d_call: TRBD1
j_call: TRBJ1-5
v_call: TRBV19
clone_size: -
cdr3_nt: TGTGCCAGTAGCACGACAGGGAAGCAGCCCCAGCATTTT
cdr3_aa: CASSTTGKQPQHF

d_call: TRBD1
j_call: TRBJ1-1
v_call: TRBV29-1
clone_size: -
cdr3_nt: TGCAGCGTCGCCGGGACAGGGGTTATCGTGAACACTGAAGCTTTCTTT
cdr3_aa: CSVAGTGVIVNTEAFF

d_call: -
j_call: TRBJ1-2
v_call: TRBV7-9
clone_size: once
cdr3_nt: TGTGCCAGCAGCTTAGGTGGGGCCAGGCACTATGGCTACACCTTC
cdr3_aa: CASSLGGARHYGYTF

d_call: -
j_call: TRBJ1-1
v_call: TRBV11-2
clone_size: once
cdr3_nt: TGTGCCAGCAGCTTAGATTCACAGGGATGGGAAAGCACTGAAGCTTTCTTT
cdr3_aa: CASSLDSQGWESTEAFF

d_call: TRBD1
j_call: TRBJ1-4
v_call: TRBV6-5
clone_size: -
cdr3_nt: TGTGCCAGCAGGGAGGACAGGGGAGGAGAAAAACTGTTTTTT
cdr3_aa: CASREDRGGEKLFF

d_call: -
j_call: TRBJ1-1
v_call: TRBV14
clone_size: once
cdr3_nt: TGTGCCAGCAGCCGTAATATGAACACTGAAGCTTTCTTT
cdr3_aa: CASSRNMNTEAFF

d_call: TRBD1
j_call: TRBJ2-3
v_call: TRBV6-5
clone_size: once
cdr3_nt: TGTGCCAGCAGTCCGACAGGGGAGTTGGGTACGCAGTATTTT
cdr3_aa: CASSPTGELGTQYF

d_call: TRBD1
j_call: TRBJ1-5
v_call: TRBV7-8
clone_size: -
cdr3_nt: TGTGCCAGCAGCTCCCCAGGGGGCGAGCAGCCCCAGCATTTT
cdr3_aa: CASSSPGGEQPQHF

d_call: TRBD2
j_call: TRBJ2-7
v_call: TRBV30
clone_size: -
cdr3_nt: TGTGCCTGGAGTGGGGGGACTATCTACGAGCAGTACTTC
cdr3_aa: CAWSGGTIYEQYF

d_call: TRBD1
j_call: TRBJ2-7
v_call: TRBV6-5
clone_size: -
cdr3_nt: TGTGCCAGCAGTCATAAAGGACAGGGGGACTACGAGCAGTACTTC
cdr3_aa: CASSHKGQGDYEQYF

d_call: TRBD2
j_call: TRBJ2-5
v_call: TRBV11-2
clone_size: few
cdr3_nt: TGTGCCAGCAGCTTCAACGGGGGGGACAAGACCCAGTACTTC
cdr3_aa: CASSFNGGDKTQYF

d_call: -
j_call: TRBJ2-3
v_call: TRBV28
clone_size: -
cdr3_nt: TGTGCCAGTGGGGGCGGGGGTGAGGTCTATACGCAGTATTTT
cdr3_aa: CASGGGGEVYTQYF

d_call: -
j_call: TRBJ1-2
v_call: TRBV5-1
clone_size: few
cdr3_nt: TGCGCCAGCAGCCCGGAGGGCGGGGGCTACACCTTC
cdr3_aa: CASSPEGGGYTF

d_call: TRBD2
j_call: TRBJ2-7
v_call: TRBV2
clone_size: -
cdr3_nt: TGTGCCAGTGGGACTAGTTTCTTCGAGCAGTACTTC
cdr3_aa: CASGTSFFEQYF

d_call: TRBD1
j_call: TRBJ1-2
v_call: TRBV2
clone_size: -
cdr3_nt: TGTGCCAGCCGCTGGACAGGGGATCACGGCTACACCTTC
cdr3_aa: CASRWTGDHGYTF

d_call: TRBD1
j_call: TRBJ1-3
v_call: TRBV19
clone_size: -
cdr3_nt: TGTGCCAGTAGTATTGACACAGGGGGGAGAAACACCATATATTTT
cdr3_aa: CASSIDTGGRNTIYF

d_call: -
j_call: TRBJ2-7
v_call: TRBV3-1/TRBV3-2
clone_size: -
cdr3_nt: TGTGCCAGCAGCCAGTCATCCTACGAGCAGTACTTC
cdr3_aa: CASSQSSYEQYF

d_call: TRBD1
j_call: TRBJ1-6
v_call: TRBV9
clone_size: few
cdr3_nt: TGTGCCAGCAGTCCAGAGAGAGTGGACAGGGGTTCACCCCTCCACTTT
cdr3_aa: CASSPERVDRGSPLHF

d_call: TRBD2
j_call: TRBJ2-3
v_call: TRBV11-2
clone_size: -
cdr3_nt: TGTGCCAGCAGCTCGCGGACTAGCGATACGCAGTATTTT
cdr3_aa: CASSSRTSDTQYF

d_call: -
j_call: TRBJ1-4
v_call: TRBV27
clone_size: -
cdr3_nt: TGTGCCACCGGACACCTAGGGGGAAATGAAAAACTGTTTTTT
cdr3_aa: CATGHLGGNEKLFF

d_call: -
j_call: TRBJ2-3
v_call: TRBV30
clone_size: few
cdr3_nt: TGTGCCTGGAGTCGGGGGGCGGGGAGCACAGATACGCAGTATTTT
cdr3_aa: CAWSRGAGSTDTQYF

d_call: -
j_call: TRBJ2-1
v_call: TRBV29-1
clone_size: -
cdr3_nt: TGCAGCGCCTCGGAGAGCTCCTACAATGAGCAGTTCTTC
cdr3_aa: CSASESSYNEQFF

d_call: -
j_call: TRBJ1-1
v_call: TRBV20-1
clone_size: -
cdr3_nt: TGCAGTGCTAGACAGAACACTGAAGCTTTCTTT
cdr3_aa: CSARQNTEAFF

d_call: TRBD2
j_call: TRBJ2-1
v_call: TRBV15
clone_size: -
cdr3_nt: TGTGCCACCAGCAGAGATCAGACGCGGGGGGGCCTCCACAATGAGCAGTTCTTC
cdr3_aa: CATSRDQTRGGLHNEQFF

d_call: -
j_call: TRBJ2-1
v_call: TRBV20-1
clone_size: few
cdr3_nt: TGCAGTGCTAGCCTCCTCTATGAGCAGTTCTTC
cdr3_aa: CSASLLYEQFF

d_call: TRBD2
j_call: TRBJ2-5
v_call: TRBV10-2
clone_size: -
cdr3_nt: TGCGCCAGCAGTGAGGGGACTAGCGGGGGGTGTTACTTC
cdr3_aa: CASSEGTSGGCYF

d_call: TRBD1
j_call: TRBJ1-2
v_call: TRBV28
clone_size: -
cdr3_nt: TGTGCCAGCAGTTCGCCGGCAACAGGGGGCGTGAAGAATGGCTACACCTTC
cdr3_aa: CASSSPATGGVKNGYTF

d_call: TRBD1
j_call: TRBJ1-1
v_call: TRBV29-1
clone_size: -
cdr3_nt: TGCAGCGCCGAGGACAGGGCCTTT
cdr3_aa: CSAEDRAF

d_call: TRBD1
j_call: TRBJ2-6
v_call: TRBV19
clone_size: -
cdr3_nt: TGTGCCAGTAATTCGGGACAGGCTTTATGGGCTGGGGCCAACGTCCTGACTTTC
cdr3_aa: CASNSGQALWAGANVLTF

d_call: -
j_call: TRBJ1-6
v_call: TRBV12-3/TRBV12-4
clone_size: many
cdr3_nt: TGTGCCAGCAGTCGTCCCGCGCCACCCCTCCACTTT
cdr3_aa: CASSRPAPPLHF

d_call: -
j_call: TRBJ2-2
v_call: TRBV7-6
clone_size: -
cdr3_nt: TGTGCCAGCAGCTTATCCGGGGAGCGCACCGGGGAGCTGTTTTTT
cdr3_aa: CASSLSGERTGELFF

d_call: -
j_call: TRBJ2-3
v_call: TRBV12-3/TRBV12-4
clone_size: -
cdr3_nt: TGTGCCAGCAGCTCCCATAGTTATGGTACGCAGTATTTT
cdr3_aa: CASSSHSYGTQYF

d_call: TRBD2
j_call: TRBJ2-3
v_call: TRBV28
clone_size: -
cdr3_nt: TGTGCCAGCGGGACTAGCGGGATAGGTACGCAGTATTTT
cdr3_aa: CASGTSGIGTQYF

d_call: -
j_call: TRBJ2-1
v_call: TRBV5-1
clone_size: -
cdr3_nt: TGCGCCAGCAGCCCCCGGACAAATACCTACAATGAGCAGTTCTTC
cdr3_aa: CASSPRTNTYNEQFF

d_call: -
j_call: TRBJ1-2
v_call: TRBV12-3/TRBV12-4
clone_size: -
cdr3_nt: TGTGCCAGCAGATACCTCACGGATGGCTACACCTTC
cdr3_aa: CASRYLTDGYTF

d_call: TRBD2
j_call: TRBJ2-1
v_call: TRBV11-3
clone_size: -
cdr3_nt: TGTGCCAGCAGCTCTCCGGGACTAAACAATGAGCAGTTCTTC
cdr3_aa: CASSSPGLNNEQFF

d_call: TRBD1
j_call: TRBJ2-5
v_call: TRBV5-6
clone_size: -
cdr3_nt: TGTGCCAGCAGCTCCAAGACAGGGGTCCAAGAGACCCAGTACTTC
cdr3_aa: CASSSKTGVQETQYF

d_call: TRBD1
j_call: TRBJ2-5
v_call: TRBV19
clone_size: -
cdr3_nt: TGTGCCAGTAGCGATATGGGACAGGGGAAGACCCAGTACTTC
cdr3_aa: CASSDMGQGKTQYF

d_call: -
j_call: TRBJ1-2
v_call: TRBV12-3/TRBV12-4
clone_size: -
cdr3_nt: TGTGCCAGCAGTTTAGCCCTTCGGGCAGGGTGCACCTTC
cdr3_aa: CASSLALRAGCTF

d_call: TRBD1
j_call: TRBJ1-2
v_call: TRBV9
clone_size: -
cdr3_nt: TGTGCCAGCAGCGACGACAGGGGGCTTGGCTATGGCTACACCTTC
cdr3_aa: CASSDDRGLGYGYTF

d_call: -
j_call: TRBJ1-1
v_call: TRBV6-9
clone_size: -
cdr3_nt: TGTGCCAGCAGTTATTCGAGGGCAGGGGTGAACACTGAAGCTTTCTTT
cdr3_aa: CASSYSRAGVNTEAFF

d_call: -
j_call: TRBJ2-4
v_call: TRBV27
clone_size: -
cdr3_nt: TGTGCCAGCAGTGGGGCCGCCAAAAACATTCAGTACTTC
cdr3_aa: CASSGAAKNIQYF

d_call: -
j_call: TRBJ2-5
v_call: TRBV2
clone_size: -
cdr3_nt: TGTGCCAGCAGAGCCCCGGGACTCCAAGAGACCCAGTACTTC
cdr3_aa: CASRAPGLQETQYF

d_call: TRBD2
j_call: TRBJ2-5
v_call: TRBV28
clone_size: -
cdr3_nt: TGTGCCAGCAGTTTAGGGATGCAGGATCTAGCGGGAGTGAGAGAGACCCAGTACTTC
cdr3_aa: CASSLGMQDLAGVRETQYF

d_call: TRBD1
j_call: TRBJ1-2
v_call: TRBV3-1/TRBV3-2
clone_size: -
cdr3_nt: TGTGCCAGCAGCGACAGGGGAGCTGGCTACACCTTC
cdr3_aa: CASSDRGAGYTF

d_call: -
j_call: TRBJ2-2
v_call: TRBV20-1
clone_size: -
cdr3_nt: TGCAGTGCTAGTAGCGGAGCGAACACCGGGGAGCTGTTTTTT
cdr3_aa: CSASSGANTGELFF

d_call: TRBD2
j_call: TRBJ2-1
v_call: TRBV6-5
clone_size: few
cdr3_nt: TGTGCCAGCAGCACCTCTAGCGGGGGGTGGAATGAGCAGTTCTTC
cdr3_aa: CASSTSSGGWNEQFF

d_call: -
j_call: TRBJ2-1
v_call: TRBV7-9
clone_size: -
cdr3_nt: TGTGCCAGCAACGGCGGGGGCCTCAGGATTAATGAGCAGTTCTTC
cdr3_aa: CASNGGGLRINEQFF